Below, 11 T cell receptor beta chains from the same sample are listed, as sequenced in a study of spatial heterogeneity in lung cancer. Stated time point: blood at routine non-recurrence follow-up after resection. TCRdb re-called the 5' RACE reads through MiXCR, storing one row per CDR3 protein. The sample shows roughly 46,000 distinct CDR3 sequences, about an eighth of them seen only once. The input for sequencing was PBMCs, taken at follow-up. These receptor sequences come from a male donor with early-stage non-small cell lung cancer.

In DNA form, the CDR3 reads TGTGCCAGCTCAGCGGAGTTCGGTGGGGAGACCCAGTACTTC. This encodes CASSAEFGGETQYF. J is TRBJ2-5 and V is TRBV18; D not certain. Germline loops: CDR1 KGHSH, CDR2 LQKENI. V was clipped by 5 bases and J by 5 bases, with 15 bases between them. The length of the CDR3 is 14 residues.

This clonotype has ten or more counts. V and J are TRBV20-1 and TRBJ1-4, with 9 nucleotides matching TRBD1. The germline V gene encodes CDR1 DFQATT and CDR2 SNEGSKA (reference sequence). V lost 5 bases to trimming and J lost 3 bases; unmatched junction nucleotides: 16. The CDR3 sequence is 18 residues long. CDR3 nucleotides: TGCAGTGCTCGCCTCCAGACAGGGGGGCCTTGGGCTAATGAAAAACTGTTTTTT. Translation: CSARLQTGGPWANEKLFF.

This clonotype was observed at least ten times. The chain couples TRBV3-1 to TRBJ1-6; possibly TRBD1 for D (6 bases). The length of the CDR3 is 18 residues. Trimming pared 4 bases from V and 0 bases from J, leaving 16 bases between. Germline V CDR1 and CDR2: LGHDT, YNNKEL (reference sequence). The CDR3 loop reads CASSPRDISSSYNSPLHF. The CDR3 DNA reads TGTGCCAGCAGCCCAAGGGACATCTCAAGCTCCTATAATTCACCCCTCCACTTT.

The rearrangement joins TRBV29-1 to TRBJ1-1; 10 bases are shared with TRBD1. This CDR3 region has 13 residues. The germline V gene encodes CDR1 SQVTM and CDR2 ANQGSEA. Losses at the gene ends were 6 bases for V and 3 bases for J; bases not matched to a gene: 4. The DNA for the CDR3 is TGCAGCGTCACCGGGACAGGGGACACTGAAGCTTTCTTT. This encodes CSVTGTGDTEAFF.

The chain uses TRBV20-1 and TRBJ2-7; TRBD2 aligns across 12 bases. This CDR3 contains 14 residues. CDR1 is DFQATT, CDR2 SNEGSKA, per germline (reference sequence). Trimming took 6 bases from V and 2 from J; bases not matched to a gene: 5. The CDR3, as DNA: TGCAGTGCCGGCGGGACTAGCGGGCCCTACGAGCAGTACTTC. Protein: CSAGGTSGPYEQYF.

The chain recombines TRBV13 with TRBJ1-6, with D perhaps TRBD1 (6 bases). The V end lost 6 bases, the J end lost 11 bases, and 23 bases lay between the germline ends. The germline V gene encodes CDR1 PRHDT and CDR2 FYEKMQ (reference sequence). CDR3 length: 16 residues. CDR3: CASSTGQIASNPPLHF. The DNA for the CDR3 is TGTGCCAGCAGTACAGGACAGATAGCCTCTAACCCACCCCTCCACTTT. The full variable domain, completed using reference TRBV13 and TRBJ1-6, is AAGVIQSPRHLIKEKRETATLKCYPIPRHDTVYWYQQGPGQDPQFLISFYEKMQSDKGSIPDRFSAQQFSDYHSELNMSSLELGDSALYFCASSTGQIASNPPLHFGNGTRLTVT.

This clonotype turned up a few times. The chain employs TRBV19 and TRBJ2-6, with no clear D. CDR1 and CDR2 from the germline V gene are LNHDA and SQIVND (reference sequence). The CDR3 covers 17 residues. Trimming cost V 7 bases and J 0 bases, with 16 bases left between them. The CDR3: CASIFTSELSGANVLTF. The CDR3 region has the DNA TGTGCCAGTATCTTCACATCGGAACTCTCTGGGGCCAACGTCCTGACTTTC.

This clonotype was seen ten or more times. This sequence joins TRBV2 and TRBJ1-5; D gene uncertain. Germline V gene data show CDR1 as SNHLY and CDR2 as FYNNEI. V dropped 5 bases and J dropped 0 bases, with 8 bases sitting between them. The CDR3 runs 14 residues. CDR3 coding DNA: TGTGCCAGCAGTAGATCGGGTAGCAATCAGCCCCAGCATTTT. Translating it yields CASSRSGSNQPQHF.

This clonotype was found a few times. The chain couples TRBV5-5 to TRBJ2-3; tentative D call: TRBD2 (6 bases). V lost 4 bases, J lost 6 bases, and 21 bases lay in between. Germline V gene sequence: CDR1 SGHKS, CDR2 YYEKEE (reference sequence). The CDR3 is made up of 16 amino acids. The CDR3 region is CASSLTGTGVWDTQYF. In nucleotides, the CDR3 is TGTGCCAGCAGCCTGACCGGGACGGGGGTTTGGGATACGCAGTATTTT.

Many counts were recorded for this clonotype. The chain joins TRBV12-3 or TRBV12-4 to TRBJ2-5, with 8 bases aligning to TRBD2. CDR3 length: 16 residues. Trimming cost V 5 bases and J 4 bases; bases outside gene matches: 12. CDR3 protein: CASSITSGGGLETQYF. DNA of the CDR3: TGTGCCAGCAGTATCACTAGCGGAGGGGGGTTAGAGACCCAGTACTTC.

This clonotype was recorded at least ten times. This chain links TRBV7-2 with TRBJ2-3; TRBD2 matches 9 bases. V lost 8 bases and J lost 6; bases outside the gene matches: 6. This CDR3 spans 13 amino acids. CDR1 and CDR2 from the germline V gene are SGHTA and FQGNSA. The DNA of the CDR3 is TGTGCCAGCCGGGGACTAGCACAGGATACGCAGTATTTT. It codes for CASRGLAQDTQYF.